Listed below are T cell receptor beta chains from one sample, sequenced in a study of cytomegalovirus exposure and HLA in healthy donors. TCRdb's table, derived via immunoSEQ multiplex PCR, lists solely in-frame clones and lacks some. In the table there are 150,000 or so clones, about three quarters of which are singletons. The sample consisted of PBMCs. These receptors were obtained from a woman in her fifties or sixties in good health and CMV-seropositive. Both conserved end residues are part of each CDR3. A D gene is named only where the DNA matches it firmly.

v_call	d_call	j_call	cdr3_aa
TRBV7-3	.	TRBJ1-3	CASSLVGGAGNTIYF
TRBV5-5	TRBD2	TRBJ2-1	CASSWSLAGVYNEQFF
TRBV21-1	.	TRBJ2-3	CASSKLAPRLYTDTQYF
TRBV5-6	.	TRBJ1-1	CASSLASGTEAFF
TRBV7-9	.	TRBJ2-1	CASSLAEGHEQFF
TRBV7-2	.	TRBJ2-5	CASSLTRGSEETQYF
TRBV7-8	TRBD1	TRBJ2-2	CASTWDRWGELFF
TRBV7-2	.	TRBJ2-3	CASSLEPLAATQYF
TRBV14	.	TRBJ1-4	CASSQVGSTNEKLFF
TRBV9	.	TRBJ1-1	CASSVREGTEAFF
TRBV6-6	.	TRBJ1-1	CASSYPPGRVFTEAFF